In this sample, the clone carrying this TCR beta chain turned up once. The data were produced by immunoSEQ multiplex PCR, yet TCRdb's version contains in-frame clones alone and is incomplete. The sample comprises about 36,000 clones, about nine tenths of which are singletons, and 4.8% rests with the top ten. The data were taken from a study of blood T cell repertoires in COVID-19. On the study more broadly: PBMCs, B-cell-depleted T cells, or T cells were the source of the cDNA or gDNA that made up the material.

Sequencing was performed on peripheral blood. The origin of this receptor is a human donor in a cohort sampled during active COVID-19.

The CDR3 loop is CASSLAGTSGNEQFF. DNA of the CDR3: TGCGCCAGCAGCTTGGCCGGGACTAGCGGTAATGAGCAGTTCTTC. V usage is TRBV5-1 and J usage is TRBJ2-1, with TRBD2 matching 11 bases. V dropped 0 bases and J dropped 7; count of bases not matched to a gene: 3. This CDR3 comprises 15 residues. Per the germline V gene, CDR1 is SGHRS and CDR2 is YFSETQ.